These T cell receptor beta chains were read from a single sample in a study of T cells in tuberculosis. The repertoire was sequenced with immunoSEQ multiplex PCR; TCRdb's copy has only in-frame clones and lacks some. The table lists tens of thousands of clones, roughly 90% of them singletons. Source material: PBMCs. These TCRs come from a donor under 30 with latent tuberculosis or without tuberculosis infection. Some clones in this sample may be carry-over from other donors' samples. CDR3s include the opening cysteine and the closing phenylalanine or tryptophan. D genes are given only for firm matches. For some rows the clone size is stated as once, few or many, or as a class when expanded; others skip it.

TRBJ2-7,.,15,TRBV6-5,.,TGTGCCAGCAGTTACTTCAGGGGAATAAGTCAGGAGCAGTACTTC,CASSYFRGISQEQYF
TRBJ2-7,.,15,TRBV30,TRBD1,TGTGCCTGGAGTGTCAGACAGGGTCAGGGCTACGAGCAGTACTTC,CAWSVRQGQGYEQYF
TRBJ1-3,.,14,TRBV28,TRBD1,TGTGCCAGCAGTTTGACAGGGACTGGAAACACCATATATTTT,CASSLTGTGNTIYF
TRBJ2-7,.,14,TRBV10-2,.,TGCGCCAGCAGTGAGGGAAAGGGGGGGTACGAGCAGTACTTC,CASSEGKGGYEQYF
TRBJ1-2,.,15,TRBV5-1,TRBD1,TGCGCCAGCAGCTTGGAGGGGGCATTAGGGTATGGCTACACCTTC,CASSLEGALGYGYTF
TRBJ2-7,.,16,TRBV10-3,.,TGTGCCATCAGTGAGACCAATAGCGTGCACTCCTACGAGCAGTACTTC,CAISETNSVHSYEQYF
TRBJ2-3,.,16,TRBV2,TRBD2,TGTGCCAGCAGAAGGCGACTAGCGGCCTCCACAGATACGCAGTATTTT,CASRRRLAASTDTQYF
TRBJ2-5,.,16,TRBV19,TRBD2,TGTGCCAGTAGTATAGGAGGGACTAGCGCAACGACAACCCAGTACTTC,CASSIGGTSATTTQYF
TRBJ2-1,.,16,TRBV28,TRBD2,TGTGCCAGCAGCCTGACCGGGACTAGCGGCCGGAATGAGCAGTTCTTC,CASSLTGTSGRNEQFF
TRBJ1-1,.,16,TRBV30,TRBD1,TGTGCCTGGGATGGAGGGGGCTTGGCGGTGAACACTGAAGCTTTCTTT,CAWDGGGLAVNTEAFF
TRBJ2-5,once,15,TRBV7-9,.,TGTGCCAGCAGCTTAGCCCTCCCGGGGGTGGAGACCCAGTACTTC,CASSLALPGVETQYF
TRBJ1-3,.,16,TRBV30,TRBD1,TGTGCCTGGAGCCGAGGGACAGAGGGGGCTGGAAACACCATATATTTT,CAWSRGTEGAGNTIYF
TRBJ2-1,.,15,TRBV27,TRBD1,TGTGCCAGCAGTAGGACAGGCGCTTCCTACAATGAGCAGTTCTTC,CASSRTGASYNEQFF
TRBJ2-3,.,15,TRBV13,TRBD1,TGTGCCAGCAGCATAAGACAGGGATTCACAGATACGCAGTATTTT,CASSIRQGFTDTQYF
TRBJ2-3,.,13,TRBV28,.,TGTGCCACCTCCACACCTAGCACAGATACGCAGTATTTT,CATSTPSTDTQYF
TRBJ2-5,.,16,TRBV5-6,TRBD2,TGTGCCAGCAGCTTACGGCGGGAGGGCTTCGGGGAGACCCAGTACTTC,CASSLRREGFGETQYF
TRBJ2-7,.,12,TRBV6-5,TRBD1,TGTGCCAGCAGATCTCCAGGGGGCGAGCAGTACTTC,CASRSPGGEQYF
TRBJ1-5,once,15,TRBV10-3,.,TGTGCCATCAGTGATAGTGAGGGGGTAAATCAGCCCCAGCATTTT,CAISDSEGVNQPQHF
TRBJ2-1,.,16,TRBV7-7,TRBD2,TGTGCCAGCAGCGGAGGGACTAGCGGGAGGGTCAATGAGCAGTTCTTC,CASSGGTSGRVNEQFF
TRBJ1-5,.,14,TRBV15,.,TGTGCCACCAGCAGTCAACAGGGTATCCCGCCCCAGCATTTT,CATSSQQGIPPQHF
TRBJ2-7,once,14,TRBV11-2,.,TGTGCCAGCAGCTTTCCCGGGACACCCTACGAGCAGTACTTC,CASSFPGTPYEQYF
TRBJ2-4,.,15,TRBV5-5,.,TGTGCCAGCAGCTTTGACGGACTAGCCAAAAACATTCAGTACTTC,CASSFDGLAKNIQYF
TRBJ2-7,.,12,TRBV7-9,.,TGTGCCAGCACGCCAACAGGGACCGAGCAGTACTTC,CASTPTGTEQYF
TRBJ2-5,.,15,TRBV5-4,.,TGTGCCAGCAGCTTGGAAACAGGGATTACAGAGACCCAGTACTTC,CASSLETGITETQYF
TRBJ2-1,.,14,TRBV9,TRBD1,TGTGCCAGCAGCGTAGTGCAGGGGGCGGTTGAGCAGTTCTTC,CASSVVQGAVEQFF
TRBJ1-2,.,15,TRBV28,.,TGTGCCAGCAGTTTGCGGGGGGGGCCTAACTATGGCTACACCTTC,CASSLRGGPNYGYTF
TRBJ2-5,.,12,TRBV30,.,TGTGCCTGGAGTCTTCCGGGGGGCAAGGAGGACTTC,CAWSLPGGKEDF
TRBJ2-2,.,13,TRBV30,.,TGTGCCTGGACCCCCGGGTCGGCCGGGGAGCTGTTTTTT,CAWTPGSAGELFF
TRBJ2-1,.,15,TRBV5-1,TRBD1,TGCGCCAGCAGCTCAGGACAGGGCTCCTACAATGAGCAGTTCTTC,CASSSGQGSYNEQFF
TRBJ1-4,.,12,TRBV5-4,.,TGTGCCAGCAGCTTGAATAGCGAAAAACTGTTTTTT,CASSLNSEKLFF
TRBJ1-3,.,14,TRBV9,.,TGTGCCAGCAGCGTTCAGGGATCTGGAAACACCATATATTTT,CASSVQGSGNTIYF
TRBJ1-3,.,13,TRBV5-8,.,TGTGCCAGCAGCTCAGGTCCTGGAAACACCATATATTTT,CASSSGPGNTIYF
TRBJ2-4,.,18,TRBV5-1,.,TGCGCCAGCAGCTTGGCCTCGGTCCAAGCTCCAGCCAAAAACATTCAGTACTTC,CASSLASVQAPAKNIQYF
TRBJ2-7,once,15,TRBV7-9,TRBD1,TGTGCCAGCAGCTTAACTGGGACAGAAGATTCCGAGCAGTACTTC,CASSLTGTEDSEQYF
TRBJ2-2,.,20,TRBV30,TRBD1,TGTGCCTGGAGTCCTACCCCGGGACAGGGGGCCCTTTCGAACACCGGGGAGCTGTTTTTT,CAWSPTPGQGALSNTGELFF
TRBJ1-1,.,14,TRBV9,.,TGTGCCAGCAGCGTAGGTGGACAGCTCACTGAAGCTTTCTTT,CASSVGGQLTEAFF
TRBJ1-1,.,15,TRBV5-1,.,TGCGCCAGCAGCTTGGCCGGGTCCGACAACACTGAAGCTTTCTTT,CASSLAGSDNTEAFF
TRBJ1-4,.,14,TRBV7-6,.,TGTGCCAGCAGCCCGCCGGGGGGGGACGAAAAACTGTTTTTT,CASSPPGGDEKLFF
TRBJ2-7,.,13,TRBV27,.,TGTGCCAGCAGTCGGGGATTGACCTACGAGCAGTACTTC,CASSRGLTYEQYF
TRBJ2-4,.,14,TRBV10-3,.,TGTGCCATCAGTGGAGTTGACTCGGGATACATTCAGTACTTC,CAISGVDSGYIQYF
TRBJ2-1,.,17,TRBV15,TRBD2,TGTGCCACCAACCCACACCGGACTAGCGGGAGAAAAAATGAGCAGTTCTTC,CATNPHRTSGRKNEQFF
TRBJ2-5,.,17,TRBV4-1,TRBD2,TGCGCCAGCAGCCAAAGTAGGCTAGCGGGAGCGGGAGAGACCCAGTACTTC,CASSQSRLAGAGETQYF
TRBJ1-6,.,13,TRBV7-9,.,TGTGCCAGCAGCCCCTGGACAGATTCACCCCTCCACTTT,CASSPWTDSPLHF
TRBJ1-1,.,17,TRBV9,TRBD1,TGTGCCAGCAGCGTAGGAGGGGGCACCCCGGTAAACACTGAAGCTTTCTTT,CASSVGGGTPVNTEAFF
TRBJ2-7,few,13,TRBV5-5,.,TGTGCCAGCAGCGCGGACAGACCCTACGAGCAGTACTTC,CASSADRPYEQYF
TRBJ1-2,.,12,TRBV13,.,TGTGCCAGCAGCCTCCCCCAAGAACTCTACACCTTC,CASSLPQELYTF
TRBJ2-7,.,15,TRBV7-8,TRBD2,TGTGCCAGCAGCATCGGACTAGCGTACTCCTACGAGCAGTACTTC,CASSIGLAYSYEQYF
TRBJ2-3,.,14,TRBV5-8,TRBD2,TGTGCCAGCAGAGAGCGGGGGATCACAGATACGCAGTATTTT,CASRERGITDTQYF
TRBJ1-1,.,10,TRBV20-1,.,TGCAGTGCTCGACAGTCTGAAGCTTTCTTT,CSARQSEAFF
TRBJ1-1,.,15,TRBV9,.,TGTGCCAGCAAAGAGGGGGAAGGGATCGGCACTGAAGCTTTCTTT,CASKEGEGIGTEAFF
TRBJ1-6,once,18,TRBV30,TRBD1,TGTGCCTGGAGTAGACCGGGACAGGGGGTTTCTCGAAATTCACCCCTCCACTTT,CAWSRPGQGVSRNSPLHF
TRBJ2-1,.,16,TRBV7-8,TRBD2,TGTGCCAGCAGCTTAGGCGGGGGGGCCTCAGAGAATGAGCAGTTCTTC,CASSLGGGASENEQFF
TRBJ1-4,once,15,TRBV4-1,.,TGCGCCAGCAGCCAAGGGGCAGGAACTAATGAAAAACTGTTTTTT,CASSQGAGTNEKLFF